This paragraph reports one T cell receptor (beta chain). This entry comes from a study of OX40 agonist ivuxolimab in advanced cancers. As for the study in general: Dose-escalation patients had hepatocellular carcinoma, melanoma, renal cell or head and neck cancer.

Generated by immunoSEQ multiplex PCR, the TCRdb table keeps only in-frame clones and is missing some. The sample includes 55,000 to 65,000 clones, 85% to 90% of them seen just once. This CDR3 has 19 amino acids. CDR1 and CDR2 (germline): SNHLY, FYNNEI. V lost 6 bases and J 3 bases, leaving 24 bases between the germline ends. The sequencing here drew on CD4+ or CD8+ T cells sorted from blood, taken in a trial of the OX40 agonist ivuxolimab. The rearrangement joins TRBV2 to TRBJ2-6; unclear D gene. The origin of this receptor is an adult with an advanced solid tumor such as melanoma, head and neck, liver or kidney cancer. As DNA, the CDR3 is TGTGCCAGCAGGGGTAATACGGCGGCCTCGGTCTTTGGGGCCAACGTCCTGACTTTC. Translating gives CASRGNTAASVFGANVLTF.